This note documents a single T cell receptor (beta chain) sequence. Its antigen is not known. Adult Caucasians living in Nashville, Tennessee made up all of the donors. Replicate PCRs for sorted subsets used approximately 220 ng DNA; this equaled some 30,000 T cell genomes. Data came from immunoSEQ multiplex PCR; TCRdb stores just in-frame clones and leaves some out. Among 2 million to 2.5 million clones listed, approximately 95% were seen once. The data stem from a study of shared clonotypes between healthy human individuals. Study results and limitations: It was only blood that was sampled, and tissue repertoires likely differ. Clonotype sharing across four donors was observed for 4% to 6.5% of naive CD4 clonotypes.

The CDR3 is 12 residues long. V was clipped by 2 bases and J by 7 bases, with 10 bases between them. Germline V CDR1 and CDR2: SGHDT, YYEEEE. The clonotype originates from a man aged 18 to 29 in good health. The J gene is TRBJ2-7, the V gene TRBV5-6; D not resolved. Sequenced input: naive CD4+ T cells sorted from blood. The subset here: CD45RA+ positively selected. DNA for the CDR3: TGTGCCAGCAGCTTAGGCGATAAAGAGCAGTACTTC. It is translated as CASSLGDKEQYF.